This entry concerns a single T cell receptor beta chain. Its antigen remains unknown. In the same sample, other DNA sequences code for this CDR3. The record originates from a study of shared clonotypes between healthy human individuals. Overall study findings and caveats: The genetic and exposure-history diversity represented was limited by few donors. Inspection by rarefaction showed sorted-subset sequencing to be incomplete despite large depth.

CD8 cells regarded as naive lacked CD45RO, were positively chosen for CCR7, and omitted terminally differentiated effector memory CD45RA+ cells. Each donor was a Caucasian adult residing in Nashville, Tennessee. An assay was performed, and its level was deep. Sequencing was performed with immunoSEQ multiplex PCR; in TCRdb, only in-frame clones are kept and a portion is missing. This sample carries approximately 590,000 clones, about 95% of them seen once, and the ten largest clones take approximately 0.1%. The V gene lost 4 bases and the J gene lost 4 bases, with 12 bases spanning the gap. The CDR3 length is 14 residues. Germline values: CDR1 SGHDT, CDR2 YYEEEE.

The clonotype was recovered from a woman under 40 in good health. The chain uses TRBV5-6 and TRBJ2-1; possible D gene TRBD1, 6 bases. The sequenced sample consisted of naive CD8+ T cells sorted from blood. The CDR3 DNA reads as TGTGCCAGCAGCCCCGAGACAGGATACAATGAGCAGTTCTTC. This encodes CASSPETGYNEQFF.